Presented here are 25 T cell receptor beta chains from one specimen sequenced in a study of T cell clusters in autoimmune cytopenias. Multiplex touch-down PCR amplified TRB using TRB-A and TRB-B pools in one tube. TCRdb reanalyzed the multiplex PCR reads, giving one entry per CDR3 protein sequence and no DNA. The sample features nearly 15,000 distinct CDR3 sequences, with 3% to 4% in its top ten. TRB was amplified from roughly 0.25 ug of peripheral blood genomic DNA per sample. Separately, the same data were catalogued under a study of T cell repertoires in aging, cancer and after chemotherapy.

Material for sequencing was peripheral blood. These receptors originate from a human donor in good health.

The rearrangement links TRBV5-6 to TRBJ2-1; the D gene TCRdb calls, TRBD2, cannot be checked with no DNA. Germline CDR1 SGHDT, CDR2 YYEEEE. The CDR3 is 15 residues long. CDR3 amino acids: CASSPAEREWAEQFF.

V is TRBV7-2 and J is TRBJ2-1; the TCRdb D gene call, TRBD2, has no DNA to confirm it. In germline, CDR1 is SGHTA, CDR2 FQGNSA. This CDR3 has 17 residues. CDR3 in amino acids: CASSLVPSGRAYNEQFF. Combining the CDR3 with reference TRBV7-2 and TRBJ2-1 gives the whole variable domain GAGVSQSPSNKVTEKGKDVELRCDPISGHTALYWYRQSLGQGLEFLIYFQGNSAPDKSGLPSDRFSAERTGGSVSTLTIQRTQQEDSAVYLCASSLVPSGRAYNEQFFGPGTRLTVL.

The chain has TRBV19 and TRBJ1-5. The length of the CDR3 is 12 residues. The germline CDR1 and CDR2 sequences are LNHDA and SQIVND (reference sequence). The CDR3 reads CASSNQGWPQHF. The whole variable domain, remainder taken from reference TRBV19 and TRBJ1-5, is DGGITQSPKYLFRKEGQNVTLSCEQNLNHDAMYWYRQDPGQGLRLIYYSQIVNDFQKGDIAEGYSVSREKKESFPLTVTSAQKNPTAFYLCASSNQGWPQHFGDGTRLSIL.

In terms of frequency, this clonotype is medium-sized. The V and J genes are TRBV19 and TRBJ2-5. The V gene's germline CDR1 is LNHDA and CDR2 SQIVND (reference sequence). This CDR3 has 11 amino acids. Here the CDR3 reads CASSPGETQYF.

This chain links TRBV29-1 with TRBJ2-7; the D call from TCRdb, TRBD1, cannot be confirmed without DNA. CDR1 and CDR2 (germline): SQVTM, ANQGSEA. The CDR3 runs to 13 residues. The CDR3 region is CSVLAQGGYEQYF.

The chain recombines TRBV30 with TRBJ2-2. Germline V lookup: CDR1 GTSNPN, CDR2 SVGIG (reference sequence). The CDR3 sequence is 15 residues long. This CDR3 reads CAWSPTFANTGELFF.

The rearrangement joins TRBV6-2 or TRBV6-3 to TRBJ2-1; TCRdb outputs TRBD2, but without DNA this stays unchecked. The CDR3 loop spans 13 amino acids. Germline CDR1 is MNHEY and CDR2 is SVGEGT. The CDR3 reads CASSLAGAYEQYF.

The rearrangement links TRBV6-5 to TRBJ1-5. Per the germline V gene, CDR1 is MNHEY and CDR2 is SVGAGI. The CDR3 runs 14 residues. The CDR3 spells CASSYSRGDQPQHF.

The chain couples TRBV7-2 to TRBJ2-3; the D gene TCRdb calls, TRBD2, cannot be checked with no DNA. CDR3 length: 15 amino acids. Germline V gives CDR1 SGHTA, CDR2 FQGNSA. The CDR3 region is CASSLRRTHTDTQYF.

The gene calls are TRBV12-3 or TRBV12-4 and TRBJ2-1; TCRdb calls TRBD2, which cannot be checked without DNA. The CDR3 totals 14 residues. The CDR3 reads CASSFKAGDNEQFF.

CDR3 region: CACRRGYGYTF. The chain joins TRBV30 to TRBJ1-2. From germline, CDR1 is GTSNPN and CDR2 SVGIG (reference sequence). This CDR3 is 11 amino acids long.

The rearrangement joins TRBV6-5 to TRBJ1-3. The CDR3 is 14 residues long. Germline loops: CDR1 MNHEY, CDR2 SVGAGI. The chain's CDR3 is CASSYSLSGNTIYF.

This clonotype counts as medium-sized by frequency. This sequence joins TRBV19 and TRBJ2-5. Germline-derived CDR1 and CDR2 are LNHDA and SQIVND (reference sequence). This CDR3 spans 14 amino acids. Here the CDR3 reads CASSITPSSETQYF.

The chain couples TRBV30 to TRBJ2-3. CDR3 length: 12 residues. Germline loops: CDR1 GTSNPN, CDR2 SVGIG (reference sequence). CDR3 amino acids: CAWGSGVDTQYF. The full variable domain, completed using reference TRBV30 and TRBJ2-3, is SQTIHQWPATLVQPVGSPLSLECTVEGTSNPNLYWYRQAAGRGLQLLFYSVGIGQISSEVPQNLSASRPQDRQFILSSKKLLLSDSGFYLCAWGSGVDTQYFGPGTRLTVL.

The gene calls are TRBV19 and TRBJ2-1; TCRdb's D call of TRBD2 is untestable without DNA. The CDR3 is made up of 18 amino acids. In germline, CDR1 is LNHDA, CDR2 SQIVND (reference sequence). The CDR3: CASSPRTARLAGNNEQFF.

This chain's CDR3 is CASRRLAGVEETQYF. The chain combines TRBV6-2 or TRBV6-3 with TRBJ2-5; TCRdb's D call of TRBD2 is untestable without DNA. The CDR3 runs 15 residues. From germline, CDR1 is MNHEY and CDR2 SVGEGT.

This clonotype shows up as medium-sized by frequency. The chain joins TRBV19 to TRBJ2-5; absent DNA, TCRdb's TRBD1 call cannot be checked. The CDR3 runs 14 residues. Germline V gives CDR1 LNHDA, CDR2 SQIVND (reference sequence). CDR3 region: CASSTGPGDATQYF.

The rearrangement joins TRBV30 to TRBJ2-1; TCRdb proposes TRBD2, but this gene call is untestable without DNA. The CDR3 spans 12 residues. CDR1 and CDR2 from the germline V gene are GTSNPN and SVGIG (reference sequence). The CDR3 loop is CAWSRALDEQFF.

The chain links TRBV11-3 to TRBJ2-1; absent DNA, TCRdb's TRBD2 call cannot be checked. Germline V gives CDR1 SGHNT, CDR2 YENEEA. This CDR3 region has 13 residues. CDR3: CASSPGLAGRKFF.

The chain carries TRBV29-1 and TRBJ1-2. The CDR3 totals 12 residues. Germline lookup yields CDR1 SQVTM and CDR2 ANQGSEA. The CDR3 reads CSVTDPNYGYTF.

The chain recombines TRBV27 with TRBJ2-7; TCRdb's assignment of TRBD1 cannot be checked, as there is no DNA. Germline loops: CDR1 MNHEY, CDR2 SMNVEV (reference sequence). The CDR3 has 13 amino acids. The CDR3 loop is CASSLRGAYEQYF.

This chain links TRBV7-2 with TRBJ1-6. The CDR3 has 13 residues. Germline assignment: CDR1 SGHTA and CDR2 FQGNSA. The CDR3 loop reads CASSSDLNSPLHF.

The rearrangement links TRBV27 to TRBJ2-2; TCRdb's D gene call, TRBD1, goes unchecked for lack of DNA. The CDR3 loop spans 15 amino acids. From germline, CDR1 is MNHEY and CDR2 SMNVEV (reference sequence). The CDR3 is CASTIQGTNTGELFF.

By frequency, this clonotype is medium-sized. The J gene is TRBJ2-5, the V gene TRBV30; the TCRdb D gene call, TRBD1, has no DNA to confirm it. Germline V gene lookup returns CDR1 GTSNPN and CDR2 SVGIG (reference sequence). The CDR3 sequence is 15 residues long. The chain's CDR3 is CAWSGQGRLKETQYF.

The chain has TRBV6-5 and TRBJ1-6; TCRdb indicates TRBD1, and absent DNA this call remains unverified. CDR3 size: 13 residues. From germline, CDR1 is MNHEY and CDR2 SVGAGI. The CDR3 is CASSYEGNSPLHF.